One and the same sample provided the 17 T cell receptor beta chains below, sequenced in a study of long-term antiretroviral therapy in people with HIV. The assay, immunoSEQ v3.0, was run at survey level. Assay used: immunoSEQ multiplex PCR; TCRdb lists only in-frame clones, some missing. The data show tens of thousands of clones, around 85% seen once. The specimen comprised unsorted PBMCs, sampled 3 years after starting antiretroviral therapy. Every receptor here comes from a man in his forties or fifties with HIV.

J is TRBJ1-2 and V is TRBV27; the match to TRBD1 covers 7 bases. Per germline, CDR1 MNHEY and CDR2 SMNVEV (reference sequence). The CDR3 consists of 17 residues. The J segment lost 4 bases and the V segment lost 5 bases, leaving 16 bases of the junction unmatched. As DNA, the CDR3 is TGTGCCAGCAGTAGAAAAGCGACAGGGCCTCTACTCTATGGCTACACCTTC. Its protein is CASSRKATGPLLYGYTF.

This chain joins TRBV6-1 and TRBJ1-2; D remains ambiguous. This CDR3 comprises 16 residues. The V gene lost 0 bases and the J gene lost 0 bases, with 11 bases spanning the gap. The germline V gene encodes CDR1 MNHNS and CDR2 SASEGT. The CDR3 sequence is CASSEAPGSSNYGYTF. The CDR3 DNA sequence: TGTGCCAGCAGTGAAGCGCCCGGGTCCTCTAACTATGGCTACACCTTC.

The chain has TRBV6-1 and TRBJ2-3; a possible D gene is TRBD2 (6 bases). V was clipped by 2 bases and J by 2 bases, with 11 bases between them. The CDR3 extends over 15 amino acids. Germline V gene data show CDR1 as MNHNS and CDR2 as SASEGT. In DNA, the CDR3 is TGTGCCAGCAGTGAAATCCCTAGCGTCACAGATACGCAGTATTTT. Protein sequence: CASSEIPSVTDTQYF.

The chain joins TRBV5-6 to TRBJ2-5, with D possibly called TRBD1 or TRBD2 (5 bases each). The germline gives CDR1 SGHDT, CDR2 YYEEEE. This CDR3 has 15 residues. The V and J ends lost 4 bases and 3 bases respectively, with 16 bases between them. This CDR3 is CASSLTGRVEETQYF. Here the CDR3 DNA reads TGTGCCAGCAGCCTGACGGGGCGGGTTGAAGAGACCCAGTACTTC.

The chain uses TRBV6-1 and TRBJ2-4; 8 bases are shared with TRBD1. The CDR3 sequence is 15 residues long. The V and J ends lost 4 bases and 9 bases, in that order; junction bases with no gene match: 11. The germline CDR1 and CDR2 sequences are MNHNS and SASEGT. The CDR3 region is CASSVQGAAGAIQYF. The CDR3 DNA is TGTGCCAGCAGTGTTCAGGGGGCGGCAGGGGCCATTCAGTACTTC.

V gene TRBV21-1 combines with J gene TRBJ1-5; the listed D gene, TRBD1, was not tested against the DNA. TRBV21-1 is designated a pseudogene. The CDR3 totals 21 residues. The CDR3 here is CASSKAKKWDRGVWCNQPQHF. Here the CDR3 DNA reads TGTGCCAGCAGCAAAGCTAAGAAGTGGGACAGGGGAGTTTGGTGCAATCAGCCCCAGCATTTT.

V is TRBV14 and J is TRBJ2-1, with D maybe TRBD1 (5 bases). Trimming took off 1 base at V and 9 bases at J, with 7 bases between the two ends. CDR1 SGHDN and CDR2 FVKESK come from the germline V gene. The CDR3 contains 12 residues. The DNA of the CDR3 is TGTGCCAGCAGCCAAGTTCAGGGTGAGCAGTTCTTC. It is translated as CASSQVQGEQFF.

This chain links TRBV11-2 with TRBJ1-6; D not resolved. The V gene's germline CDR1 is SGHAT and CDR2 FQNNGV. V was pared by 3 bases and J by 0 bases, with 6 bases between. This CDR3 has 15 residues. In nucleotides, the CDR3 is TGTGCCAGCAGCTTTAGGAGCTCCTATAATTCACCCCTCCACTTT. Protein sequence: CASSFRSSYNSPLHF.

The CDR3 coding sequence is TGCGCCAGCAGACGAGGTTCCGACTCGGGGAACACTGAAGCTTTCTTT. Amino acids: CASRRGSDSGNTEAFF. The V call is TRBV5-1, the J call TRBJ1-1; D unclear. CDR1 is SGHRS, CDR2 YFSETQ, per germline. The CDR3 is 16 amino acids. Trimming shortened V by 5 bases and J by 1 base, and 18 bases separated the two germline ends.

The chain joins TRBV10-3 to TRBJ2-7; D not resolved. Germline V gene lookup returns CDR1 ENHRY and CDR2 SYGVKD. The CDR3 has 11 residues. V shed 6 bases and J shed 0 bases, with 3 bases lying between them. CDR3 in DNA: TGTGCCATCAGAGACTCCTACGAGCAGTACTTC. Protein: CAIRDSYEQYF.

This clone has only one observation. This chain joins TRBV19 and TRBJ1-1; tentatively, D is TRBD1 (5 bases). Germline CDR1 reads LNHDA; CDR2 reads SQIVND (reference sequence). V was cut by 5 bases and J by 0 bases, with 13 bases left in between. CDR3 length equals 15 residues. The CDR3, as DNA: TGTGCCAGTAGTTTCGGGACGGGGATGAACACTGAAGCTTTCTTT. It encodes CASSFGTGMNTEAFF.

CDR3 protein: CASSEFVGQNFYEQYF. CDR3 DNA sequence: TGTGCCAGCAGTGAATTCGTGGGGCAGAATTTCTACGAGCAGTACTTC. The rearrangement uses TRBV6-1 and TRBJ2-7; D might be TRBD1 (5 bases). V shed 2 bases and J shed 3 bases, with 17 bases lying between them. The length of the CDR3 is 16 residues. Germline V gene lookup returns CDR1 MNHNS and CDR2 SASEGT.

This clone occurred a few times. The J gene is TRBJ2-1, the V gene TRBV9; D tentatively fits TRBD1 or TRBD2 (5 bases each). Germline values: CDR1 SGDLS, CDR2 YYNGEE. The CDR3 loop spans 16 amino acids. V lost 3 bases to trimming and J lost 4 bases, with 17 bases between them. This CDR3 is CASSDRDGMGYNEQFF. DNA for the CDR3: TGTGCCAGCAGCGATCGGGACGGCATGGGTTACAATGAGCAGTTCTTC.

This clone was recorded a few times. The chain employs TRBV5-1 and TRBJ1-5, with D unclear. The CDR3 contains 14 residues. The germline V gene encodes CDR1 SGHRS and CDR2 YFSETQ. Trimming stripped 5 bases from V and 2 bases from J, with 11 bases between. The CDR3 protein is CASRPGPGNQPQHF. The CDR3 DNA follows: TGCGCCAGCAGACCCGGGCCAGGCAATCAGCCCCAGCATTTT.

This rearrangement joins TRBV11-3 to TRBJ2-3, with D possibly TRBD1 on 5 matching bases. CDR1 SGHNT and CDR2 YENEEA come from the germline V gene. CDR3 length equals 14 residues. V was trimmed by 6 bases and J by 0 bases, leaving 10 bases between them. CDR3 sequence (DNA): TGTGCCAGCAGAAGGGGTACTAGCACAGATACGCAGTATTTT. Translation gives CASRRGTSTDTQYF.

This chain links TRBV7-9 with TRBJ2-7; tentative D call: TRBD2 (6 bases). The germline gives CDR1 SEHNR, CDR2 FQNEAQ (reference sequence). The CDR3 runs to 13 residues. Trimming stripped 1 base from V and 4 bases from J, with 8 bases between. The CDR3 DNA follows: TGTGCCAGCAGCTTAGGGGGGGTGTACGAGCAGTACTTC. Its translation is CASSLGGVYEQYF.

The rearrangement uses TRBV6-5 and TRBJ1-2; D is undetermined. This CDR3 is built from 14 residues. Germline assignment: CDR1 MNHEY and CDR2 SVGAGI. V was pared by 7 bases and J by 7 bases, with 19 bases between. The chain's CDR3 is CASISREEARGYTF. In DNA, the CDR3 is TGTGCCAGCATCTCGAGGGAGGAGGCGCGTGGCTACACCTTC.